The clone carrying this T cell receptor beta chain was observed many times. Its specificity is unknown. The V and J ends lost 3 bases and 2 bases respectively, with 21 bases between them. This CDR3 has 18 residues. With 10-nucleotide random UMIs included, cDNA was synthesized by 5'RACE. A single run covered 15-18 subjects with over 160 million TCR-beta sequences. TCRdb fed the 5' RACE reads into MiXCR, producing one record per CDR3 protein. The data contain about 49,000 distinct CDR3 sequences, over 10% of them singletons. This sample is part of a study of neurological immune-mediated disorders. Study-wide findings and caveats: HTLV-1-associated myelopathy led in TCR clonal expansion, while multiple sclerosis ranked lowest, below healthy controls.

The time point: longitudinal time-point 2. For the unsorted libraries, 2 million PBMCs stored at -80 C served as input. The clonotype originates from a male donor with HTLV-1-associated myelopathy (HAM/TSP). V and J are TRBV12-3 or TRBV12-4 and TRBJ2-3; D remains unclear. The specimen sequenced was PBMCs. The CDR3 DNA is TGTGCCAGCAGTTTGAGAATTCGCGCGAGGAGACACACAGATACGCAGTATTTT. It specifies CASSLRIRARRHTDTQYF.